This TCR beta chain was observed in a study of blood T cell repertoires in COVID-19. Trimming shortened V by 5 bases and J by 5 bases, and 10 bases separated the two germline ends. Germline V gene sequence: CDR1 SGHTA, CDR2 FQGNSA. The length of the CDR3 is 13 residues. Some clones are missing from TCRdb's copy, which holds only in-frame ones; the method was immunoSEQ multiplex PCR. The table records 140,000 or so clones, 87% of them present only once. V usage is TRBV7-2 and J usage is TRBJ2-4, with D possibly being TRBD1 (6 bases). The TCR originated in a woman in her 50s with acute or convalescent COVID-19. The sample consisted of peripheral blood. The CDR3 bases are TGTGCCAGCAGCCTGTACAGGGAAAACATTCAGTACTTC. Protein: CASSLYRENIQYF.